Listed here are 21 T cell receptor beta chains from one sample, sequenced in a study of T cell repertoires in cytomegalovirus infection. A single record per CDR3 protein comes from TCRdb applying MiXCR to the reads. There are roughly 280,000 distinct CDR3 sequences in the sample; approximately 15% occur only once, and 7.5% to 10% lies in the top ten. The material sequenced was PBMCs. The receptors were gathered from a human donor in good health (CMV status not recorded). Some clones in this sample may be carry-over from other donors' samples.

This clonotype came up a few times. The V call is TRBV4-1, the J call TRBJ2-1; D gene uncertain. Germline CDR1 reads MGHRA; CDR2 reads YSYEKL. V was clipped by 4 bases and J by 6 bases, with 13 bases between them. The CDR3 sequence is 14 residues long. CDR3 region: CASSLNTYSNEQFF. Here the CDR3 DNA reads TGCGCCAGCAGCCTAAATACATACTCCAATGAGCAGTTCTTC.

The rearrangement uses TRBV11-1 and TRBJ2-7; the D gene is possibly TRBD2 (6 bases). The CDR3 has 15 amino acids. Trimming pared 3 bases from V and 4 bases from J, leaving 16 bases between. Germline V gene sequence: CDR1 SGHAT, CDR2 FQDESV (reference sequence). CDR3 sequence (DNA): TGTGCCAGCAGCTTGGCGGGACCACCAAGTTACGAGCAGTACTTC. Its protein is CASSLAGPPSYEQYF.

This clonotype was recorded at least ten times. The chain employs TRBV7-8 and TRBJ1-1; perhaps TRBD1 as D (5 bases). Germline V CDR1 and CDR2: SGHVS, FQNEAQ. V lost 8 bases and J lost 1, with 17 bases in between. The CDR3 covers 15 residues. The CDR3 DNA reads TGTGCCAGCCATGCCGCGGGGGGTTCGAACACTGAAGCTTTCTTT. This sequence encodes CASHAAGGSNTEAFF.

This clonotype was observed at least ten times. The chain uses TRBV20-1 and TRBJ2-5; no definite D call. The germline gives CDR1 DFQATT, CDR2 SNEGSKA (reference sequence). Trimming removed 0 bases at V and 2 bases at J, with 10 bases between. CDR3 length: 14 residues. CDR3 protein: CSARDLPRQETQYF. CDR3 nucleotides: TGCAGTGCTAGAGATCTCCCCAGACAAGAGACCCAGTACTTC.

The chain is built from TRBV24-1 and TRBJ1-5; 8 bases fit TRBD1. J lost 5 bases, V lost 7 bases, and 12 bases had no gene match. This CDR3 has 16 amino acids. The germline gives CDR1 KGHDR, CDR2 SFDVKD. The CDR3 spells CATSPNDRGVHQPQHF. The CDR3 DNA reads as TGTGCCACCAGCCCCAACGACAGGGGAGTCCATCAGCCCCAGCATTTT.

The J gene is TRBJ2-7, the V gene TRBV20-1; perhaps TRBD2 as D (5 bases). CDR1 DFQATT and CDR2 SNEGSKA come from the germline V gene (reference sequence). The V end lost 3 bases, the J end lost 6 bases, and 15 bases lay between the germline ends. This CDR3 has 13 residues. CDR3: CSASRLLRGEQYF. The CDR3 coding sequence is TGCAGTGCTAGTAGGCTACTCCGGGGCGAGCAGTACTTC.

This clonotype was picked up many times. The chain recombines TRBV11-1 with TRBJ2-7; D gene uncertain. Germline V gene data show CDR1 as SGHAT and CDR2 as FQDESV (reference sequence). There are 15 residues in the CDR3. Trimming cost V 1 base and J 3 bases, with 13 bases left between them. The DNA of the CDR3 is TGTGCCAGCAGCTTAGATTACAGTGGCCTCTACGAGCAGTACTTC. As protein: CASSLDYSGLYEQYF.

CDR3: CASSRGGVQPQHF. CDR3 coding DNA: TGTGCCAGCAGCCGGGGAGGGGTCCAGCCCCAGCATTTT. The chain is built from TRBV7-9 and TRBJ1-5; the D gene is possibly TRBD1 (5 bases). The CDR3 sequence is 13 residues long. Germline CDR1 is SEHNR and CDR2 is FQNEAQ (reference sequence). Trimming took 5 bases from V and 7 from J, leaving 12 bases between them.

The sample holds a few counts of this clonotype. CDR3 region: CASSQGGQGDQPQHF. DNA of the CDR3: TGTGCCAGCAGCCAAGGGGGACAGGGTGACCAGCCCCAGCATTTT. The V call is TRBV4-2, the J call TRBJ1-5; 9 positions agree with TRBD1. Germline V gives CDR1 LGHNA, CDR2 YNFKEQ. V gave up 1 base and J gave up 7 bases; unmatched junction bases: 5. The CDR3 length is 15 residues.

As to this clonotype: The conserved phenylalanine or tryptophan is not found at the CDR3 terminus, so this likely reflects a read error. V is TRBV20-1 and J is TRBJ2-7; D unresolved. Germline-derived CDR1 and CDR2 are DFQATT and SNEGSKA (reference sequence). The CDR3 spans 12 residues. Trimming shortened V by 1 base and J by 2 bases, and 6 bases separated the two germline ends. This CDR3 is CSARAGPYEQYS. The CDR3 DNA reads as TGCAGTGCTAGAGCAGGTCCCTACGAGCAGTACTCC.

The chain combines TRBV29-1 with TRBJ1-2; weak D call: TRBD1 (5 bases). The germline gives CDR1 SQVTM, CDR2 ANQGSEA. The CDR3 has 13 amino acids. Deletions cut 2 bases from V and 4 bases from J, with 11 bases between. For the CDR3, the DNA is TGCAGCGTTGAACGACAGAGAACCTATGGCTACACCTTC. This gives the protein CSVERQRTYGYTF.

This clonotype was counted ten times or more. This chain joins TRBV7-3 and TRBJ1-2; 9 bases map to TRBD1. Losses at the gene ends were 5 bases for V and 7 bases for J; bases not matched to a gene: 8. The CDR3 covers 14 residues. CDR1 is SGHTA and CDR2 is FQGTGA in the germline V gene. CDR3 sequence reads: CASSQPGQGGGYTF. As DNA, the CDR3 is TGTGCCAGCAGCCAACCGGGACAGGGTGGTGGCTACACCTTC.

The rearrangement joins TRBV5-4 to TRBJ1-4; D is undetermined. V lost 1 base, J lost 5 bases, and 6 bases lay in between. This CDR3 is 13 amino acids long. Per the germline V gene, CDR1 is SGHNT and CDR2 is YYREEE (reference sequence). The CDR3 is CASSLSHNEKLFF. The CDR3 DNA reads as TGTGCCAGCAGCTTGAGTCACAATGAAAAACTGTTTTTT.

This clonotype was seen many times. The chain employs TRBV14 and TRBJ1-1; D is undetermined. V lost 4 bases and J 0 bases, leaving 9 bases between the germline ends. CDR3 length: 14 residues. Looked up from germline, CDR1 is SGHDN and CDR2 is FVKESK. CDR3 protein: CASSPKGLNTEAFF. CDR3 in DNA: TGTGCCAGCAGCCCAAAAGGGTTGAACACTGAAGCTTTCTTT.

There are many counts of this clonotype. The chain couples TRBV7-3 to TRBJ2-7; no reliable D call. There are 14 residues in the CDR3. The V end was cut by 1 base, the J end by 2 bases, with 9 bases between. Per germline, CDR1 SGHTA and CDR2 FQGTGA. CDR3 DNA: TGTGCCAGCAGCTTAAGACCTGTCCCCTACGAGCAGTACTTC. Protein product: CASSLRPVPYEQYF.

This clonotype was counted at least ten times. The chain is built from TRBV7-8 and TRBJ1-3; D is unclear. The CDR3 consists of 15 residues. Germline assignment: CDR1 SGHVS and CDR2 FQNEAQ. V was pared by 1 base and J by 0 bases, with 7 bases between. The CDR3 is CASSLDGLSGNTIYF. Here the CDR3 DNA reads TGTGCCAGCAGCTTAGACGGACTCTCTGGAAACACCATATATTTT. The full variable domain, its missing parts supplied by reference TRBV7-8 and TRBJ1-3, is GAGVSQSPRYKVAKRGQDVALRCDPISGHVSLFWYQQALGQGPEFLTYFQNEAQLDKSGLPSDRFFAERPEGSVSTLKIQRTQQEDSAVYLCASSLDGLSGNTIYFGEGSWLTVV.

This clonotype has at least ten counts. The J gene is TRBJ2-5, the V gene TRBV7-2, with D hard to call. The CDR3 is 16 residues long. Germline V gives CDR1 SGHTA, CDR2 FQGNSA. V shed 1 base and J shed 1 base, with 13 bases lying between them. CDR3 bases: TGTGCCAGCAGCTTAGTAGGCACCAGCCCCCAAGAGACCCAGTACTTC. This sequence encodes CASSLVGTSPQETQYF.

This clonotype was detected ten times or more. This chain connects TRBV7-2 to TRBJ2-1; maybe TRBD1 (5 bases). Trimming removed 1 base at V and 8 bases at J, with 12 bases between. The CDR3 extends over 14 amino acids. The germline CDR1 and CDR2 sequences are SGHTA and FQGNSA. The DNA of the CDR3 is TGTGCCAGCAGCTTAGAGGGGCTCGGCGATGAGCAGTTCTTC. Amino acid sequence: CASSLEGLGDEQFF.

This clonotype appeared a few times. In nucleotides, the CDR3 is TGTGCCAGCAGCCTGGGACTAATCACCGGGGAGCTGTTTTTT. Amino acids: CASSLGLITGELFF. The chain uses TRBV7-2 and TRBJ2-2, with TRBD2 matching 7 bases. V was pared by 5 bases and J by 4 bases, with 4 bases of the junction left unmatched. The CDR3 is made up of 14 amino acids. The V gene's germline CDR1 is SGHTA and CDR2 FQGNSA. Full variable domain (missing parts from reference TRBV7-2 and TRBJ2-2): GAGVSQSPSNKVTEKGKDVELRCDPISGHTALYWYRQSLGQGLEFLIYFQGNSAPDKSGLPSDRFSAERTGGSVSTLTIQRTQQEDSAVYLCASSLGLITGELFFGEGSRLTVL.

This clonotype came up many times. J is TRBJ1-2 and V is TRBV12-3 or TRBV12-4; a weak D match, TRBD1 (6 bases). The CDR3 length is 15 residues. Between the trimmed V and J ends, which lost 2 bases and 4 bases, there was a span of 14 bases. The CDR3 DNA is TGTGCCAGCAGTTTATTACAGGGCCCCGCCTATGGCTACACCTTC. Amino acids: CASSLLQGPAYGYTF.

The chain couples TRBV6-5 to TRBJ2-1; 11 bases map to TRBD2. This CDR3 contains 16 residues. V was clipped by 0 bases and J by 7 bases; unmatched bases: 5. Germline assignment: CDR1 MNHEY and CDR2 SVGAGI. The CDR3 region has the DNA TGTGCCAGCAGTTACTCGAAACGACTAGCGGGAAATGAGCAGTTCTTC. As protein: CASSYSKRLAGNEQFF.